This is a list of T cell receptor beta chains from one sample in a study of OX40 agonist ivuxolimab in advanced cancers. TCRdb's table, derived via immunoSEQ multiplex PCR, lists solely in-frame clones and lacks some. The sample shows roughly 54,000 clones, about 89% of them seen only once. The sample here was CD4+ or CD8+ T cells sorted from blood, taken in a trial of the OX40 agonist ivuxolimab. The receptors come from an adult with an advanced solid tumor such as melanoma, head and neck, liver or kidney cancer. Both conserved end residues are part of each CDR3. A D gene is named only where the DNA matches it firmly. A clone size is listed for some rows: how often the clone was seen (once, few, many), or a class if it is expanded.

V gene	J gene	D gene	clone size	CDR3 DNA	CDR3 protein
TRBV6-1	TRBJ2-1	-	-	TGTGCCAGCAGCCGTTTCTCGAGCTCCTACAATGAGCAGTTCTTC	CASSRFSSSYNEQFF
TRBV6-5	TRBJ1-5	TRBD1	-	TGTGCCAGCAGTTCGGGACAGGGAGGAAGCAATCAGCCCCAGCATTTT	CASSSGQGGSNQPQHF
TRBV7-3	TRBJ2-3	TRBD2	-	TGTGCCAGCGGGGGAGGGACAGATACGCAGTATTTT	CASGGGTDTQYF
TRBV11-1	TRBJ2-7	TRBD2	-	TGTGCCAGCAGCTTTAGCGGGGGCACCTACGAGCAGTACTTC	CASSFSGGTYEQYF
TRBV6-1	TRBJ1-3	-	-	TGTGCCAGCAGTCAGATAGGCTCTGGAAACACCATATATTTT	CASSQIGSGNTIYF
TRBV2	TRBJ2-1	-	-	TGTGCCAGCAGTGGTCTAGGCTACAATGAGCAGTTCTTC	CASSGLGYNEQFF
TRBV19	TRBJ1-5	-	few	TGTGCCAGTAATTCCCCTGGCAGGAGCAATCAGCCCCAGCATTTT	CASNSPGRSNQPQHF
TRBV11-2	TRBJ1-3	-	-	TGTGCCAGCAGCTTAGGGGGTAACAGGGTGTCTGGAAACACCATATATTTT	CASSLGGNRVSGNTIYF
TRBV13	TRBJ1-1	TRBD1	-	TGTGCCAGCAGCCGCAGGGGGCGGAACACTGAAGCTTTCTTT	CASSRRGRNTEAFF
TRBV6-5	TRBJ1-2	-	-	TGTGCCAGCAGTTACGGGGACACGGCGAAAGGGGGCTACACCTTC	CASSYGDTAKGGYTF
TRBV6-5	TRBJ1-1	-	-	TGTGCCAGCAGTACTTTAGACAGGAACACTGAAGCTTTCTTT	CASSTLDRNTEAFF
TRBV28	TRBJ2-7	TRBD2	-	TGTGCTAGCAGTTTATTCCGACTAGCGGTTTACTTC	CASSLFRLAVYF
TRBV2	TRBJ1-6	-	-	TGTGCCAGCAGTGCCACGGGGGGAGGTTCACCCCTCCACTTT	CASSATGGGSPLHF
TRBV6-5	TRBJ2-3	TRBD1	-	TGTGCCAGCAGGGAACAGGGGAAGGCTACGCAGTATTTT	CASREQGKATQYF
TRBV10-3	TRBJ2-3	TRBD2	-	TGTGCCATCGGGACTACACAGCCAGATACGCAGTATTTT	CAIGTTQPDTQYF
TRBV18	TRBJ2-2	TRBD2	-	TGTGCCAGCTCACCTAGCGGGGGCGTTCGGACCGGGGAGCTGTTTTTT	CASSPSGGVRTGELFF
TRBV30	TRBJ1-2	TRBD1	-	TGTGCCTGGAGTGTTAGGGGGCGCGGCTACACCTTC	CAWSVRGRGYTF
TRBV7-2	TRBJ2-1	-	-	TGTGCCAGCAGCTTAGAGGGGGTGGGAGGCAATGAGCAGTTCTTC	CASSLEGVGGNEQFF
TRBV4-2	TRBJ2-6	-	-	TGTGCCAGCAGCGTAGGGTTACAAAGTCGGGCCAACGTCCTGACTTTC	CASSVGLQSRANVLTF
TRBV15	TRBJ2-5	TRBD2	-	TGTGCCACCGGGGAGGTAGCGGGGGGTGGTGGGGAGACCCAGTACTTC	CATGEVAGGGGETQYF
TRBV7-9	TRBJ2-6	-	once	TGTGCCAGCAGCCTCTTTTCATTCCCTGGGGCCAACGTCCTGACTTTC	CASSLFSFPGANVLTF
TRBV19	TRBJ2-5	-	-	TGTGCCAGTAGGCCGGATAACCAAGAGACCCAGTACTTC	CASRPDNQETQYF
TRBV6-1	TRBJ1-3	-	-	TGTGCCAGCAGTGACGGGGGAGCTGGAAACACCATATATTTT	CASSDGGAGNTIYF
TRBV9	TRBJ2-2	-	few	TGTGCCAGCAGCGTAGAAGAGGGAATCGGGGAGCTGTTTTTT	CASSVEEGIGELFF
TRBV6-5	TRBJ1-1	-	medium-sized	TGTGCCAGCAGTTACTCGGCGAACACTGAAGCTTTCTTT	CASSYSANTEAFF
TRBV18	TRBJ1-1	-	-	TGTGCCAGCTCAACCAGGAGCGGGGTCACTGAAGCTTTCTTT	CASSTRSGVTEAFF
TRBV19	TRBJ1-1	-	-	TGTGCCAGTAGTATAGATCCCAGCAGAATGAACACTGAAGCTTTCTTT	CASSIDPSRMNTEAFF
TRBV9	TRBJ2-1	TRBD2	few	TGTGCCAGCAGCGTACTTCCTTTCTGGGAGGGTTCATACAATGAGCAGTTCTTC	CASSVLPFWEGSYNEQFF
TRBV29-1	TRBJ2-7	-	-	TGCAGCGGTAGGGACGACAGCTCCTACGAGCAGTACTTC	CSGRDDSSYEQYF
TRBV11-2	TRBJ1-5	-	-	TGTGCCAGCAGTTCGAGGGCCGGCGCGGATCAGCCCCAGCATTTT	CASSSRAGADQPQHF
TRBV5-4	TRBJ2-3	-	-	TGTGCCAGCAGCTTGGGTTCCGGTTTTGGCACAGATACGCAGTATTTT	CASSLGSGFGTDTQYF
TRBV30	TRBJ1-5	-	-	TGTGCCTGGAGCCGGCAAAATCAGCCCCAGCATTTT	CAWSRQNQPQHF
TRBV20-1	TRBJ2-7	-	-	TGCAGTGCAGCCGGGGCCTACGAGCAGTACTTC	CSAAGAYEQYF
TRBV5-6	TRBJ2-7	TRBD2	-	TGTGCCAGCAGCTGGGGGGGTTACGAGCAGTACTTC	CASSWGGYEQYF
TRBV7-6	TRBJ1-5	-	-	TGTGCCAGCAGTTCACCGGGGGCCGGTCAGCCCCAGCATTTT	CASSSPGAGQPQHF
TRBV28	TRBJ2-1	-	-	TGTGCCAGCAGTTTGGTACAGCGGGATGAGCAGTTCTTC	CASSLVQRDEQFF
TRBV11-3	TRBJ2-1	-	-	TGTGCCAGCAGCTTACAGCACAATGAGCAGTTCTTC	CASSLQHNEQFF
TRBV11-2	TRBJ2-3	-	-	TGTGCCAGCAGCTTAGACCTCTTTTCGACAGATACGCAGTATTTT	CASSLDLFSTDTQYF
TRBV30	TRBJ2-4	-	-	TGTGCCTGGGGGGGGACCGGGAAAAACATTCAGTACTTC	CAWGGTGKNIQYF
TRBV6-5	TRBJ1-2	-	-	TGTGCCAGCAGTCCTCTCGGCAGGGTTAACTATGGCTACACCTTC	CASSPLGRVNYGYTF
TRBV18	TRBJ2-2	-	-	TGTGCCAGCTCACCACTGAGATCCCGGGGCAGAGTGACCGGGGAGCTGTTTTTT	CASSPLRSRGRVTGELFF
TRBV6-1	TRBJ2-5	-	-	TGTGCCAGCAGTGCGGGGCCCCTACAGACCCAGTACTTC	CASSAGPLQTQYF
TRBV6-1	TRBJ2-7	-	few	TGTGCCAGCAGACTTCTGATGTACGAGCAGTACTTC	CASRLLMYEQYF
TRBV19	TRBJ2-3	-	-	TGTGCCAGTAGTATAGATGGAGATACGCAGTATTTT	CASSIDGDTQYF
TRBV30	TRBJ2-7	-	once	TGTGCCTGGAATGAAGGGAGTTTTGCTTACGAGCAGTACTTC	CAWNEGSFAYEQYF
TRBV27	TRBJ1-2	TRBD1	-	TGTGCCAGCAAACAGGGGGCTATGAACTATGGCTACACCTTC	CASKQGAMNYGYTF
TRBV5-1	TRBJ1-1	-	-	TGCGCCAGCAGCCCTCGGGGGGGCCTGGGGCTGAGGACTGAAGCTTTCTTT	CASSPRGGLGLRTEAFF
TRBV29-1	TRBJ2-3	TRBD2	-	TGCAGCGCCACCGGGACTAGCGGTACAGATACGCAGTATTTT	CSATGTSGTDTQYF
TRBV7-7	TRBJ2-7	TRBD1	-	TGTGCTAGCAGCCCAACGACAGGGGGCCACGAGCAGTACTTC	CASSPTTGGHEQYF